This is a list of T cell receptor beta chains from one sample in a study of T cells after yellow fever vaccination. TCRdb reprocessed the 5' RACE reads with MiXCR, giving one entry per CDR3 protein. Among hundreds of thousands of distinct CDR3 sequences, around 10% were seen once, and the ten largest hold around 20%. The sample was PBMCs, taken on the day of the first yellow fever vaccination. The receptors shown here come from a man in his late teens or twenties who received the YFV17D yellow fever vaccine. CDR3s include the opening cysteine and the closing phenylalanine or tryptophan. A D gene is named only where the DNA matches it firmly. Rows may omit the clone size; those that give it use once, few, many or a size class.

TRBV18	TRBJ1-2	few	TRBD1	CASSPGTGVPYGYTF	TGTGCCAGCTCACCGGGAACAGGGGTCCCCTATGGCTACACCTTC
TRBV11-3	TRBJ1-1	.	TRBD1	CASSRGGDTEAFF	TGTGCCAGCAGCCGAGGGGGCGACACTGAAGCTTTCTTT
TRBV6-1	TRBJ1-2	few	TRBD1	CASSPGTGSGVDYGYTF	TGTGCCAGCAGTCCCGGGACAGGGTCAGGGGTGGACTATGGCTACACCTTC
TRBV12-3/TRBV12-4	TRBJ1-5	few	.	CASSLDRSGNQPQHF	TGTGCCAGCAGTTTAGACAGAAGTGGCAATCAGCCCCAGCATTTT
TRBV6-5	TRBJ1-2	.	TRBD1	CASSYTGTGTAYGYTF	TGTGCCAGCAGTTACACAGGGACAGGGACAGCCTATGGCTACACCTTC
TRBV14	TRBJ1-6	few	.	CASSQRTQDGSNSPLHF	TGTGCCAGCAGCCAACGTACACAGGACGGGTCTAATTCACCCCTCCACTTT
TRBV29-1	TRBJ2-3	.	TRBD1	CSAVPGQGATDTQYF	TGCAGCGCTGTACCGGGACAGGGGGCAACAGATACGCAGTATTTT
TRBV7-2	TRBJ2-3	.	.	CASSPAHLLTDTQYF	TGTGCCAGCAGCCCCGCGCATCTACTAACAGATACGCAGTATTTT
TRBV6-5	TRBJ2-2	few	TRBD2	CASSSFAGGRHGELFF	TGTGCCAGCAGTTCGTTCGCGGGGGGCCGTCACGGGGAGCTGTTTTTT
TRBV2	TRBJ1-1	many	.	CASSVGTEAFF	TGTGCCAGCAGTGTTGGGACTGAAGCTTTCTTT
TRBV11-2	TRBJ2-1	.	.	CASSPLTGGSNEQFF	TGTGCCAGCAGCCCTCTAACGGGGGGCTCCAATGAGCAGTTCTTC